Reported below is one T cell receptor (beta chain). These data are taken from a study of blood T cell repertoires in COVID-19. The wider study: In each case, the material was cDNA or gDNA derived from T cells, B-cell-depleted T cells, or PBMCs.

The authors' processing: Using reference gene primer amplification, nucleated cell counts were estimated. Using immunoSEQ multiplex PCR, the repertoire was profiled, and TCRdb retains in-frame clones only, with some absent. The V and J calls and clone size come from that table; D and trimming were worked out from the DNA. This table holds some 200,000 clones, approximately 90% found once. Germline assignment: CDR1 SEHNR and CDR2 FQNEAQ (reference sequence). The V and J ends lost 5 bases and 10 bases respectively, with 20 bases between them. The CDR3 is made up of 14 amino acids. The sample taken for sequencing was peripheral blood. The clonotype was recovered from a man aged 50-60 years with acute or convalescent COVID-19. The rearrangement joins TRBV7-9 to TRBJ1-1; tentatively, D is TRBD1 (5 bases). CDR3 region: CASSPTLTVGRAFF. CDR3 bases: TGTGCCAGCAGCCCCACCCTGACAGTGGGTAGAGCTTTCTTT.